This T cell receptor beta chain was found in a study of OX40 agonist ivuxolimab in advanced cancers. Study overall: Those enrolled were 82.7% male, with a mean age of around 60 years and ages from roughly 20 to 85. It was permissible to have had prior anti-PD-1, anti-PD-L1 or anti-CTLA-4 therapy, and around 43% had some.

Comment on this clone: Its antigen is still unknown.

General study points: At 0.1 to 3.0 mg/kg, clonal expansion of CD4+ and CD8+ blood T cells had occurred by week 6.

Profiled with immunoSEQ multiplex PCR; TCRdb holds only in-frame clones, not every one. Here the sample spans roughly 63,000 clones, around 83% being singletons. This sample comprised CD4+ or CD8+ T cells sorted from blood, obtained in a trial of the OX40 agonist ivuxolimab. The source of this sequence is an adult with an advanced solid tumor such as melanoma, head and neck, liver or kidney cancer.

For the CDR3, the DNA is TGTGCCAGCGGTTCGGACTTTCGTAACTATGGCTACACCTTC. Its protein is CASGSDFRNYGYTF. The rearrangement links TRBV6-6 to TRBJ1-2; D gene unclear. CDR1 is MNHNY and CDR2 is SVGAGI in the germline V gene (reference sequence). V dropped 8 bases and J dropped 1 base, with 14 bases sitting between them. The CDR3 is 14 residues long.